These 6 T cell receptor beta chains originate from one sample sequenced in a study of cytomegalovirus exposure and HLA in healthy donors. With 60 Vbeta and 13 Jbeta primers, the PCR was carried out. Sequencing was performed with immunoSEQ multiplex PCR; in TCRdb, only in-frame clones are kept and a portion is missing. This sample yields 170,000 or so clones, of which about four fifths are seen a single time; 6% to 7.5% belongs to the top ten. Material: PBMCs. The source of these receptors is a man aged 25 to 40 in good health and CMV-seropositive.

The chain links TRBV11-3 to TRBJ1-5; 8 nucleotides align to TRBD1. The germline gives CDR1 SGHNT, CDR2 YENEEA. Germline trimming cut 1 base from V and 6 bases from J; bases unmatched to any gene: 2. CDR3 length: 14 amino acids. CDR3 residues: CASSLGGQGQPQHF. CDR3 DNA sequence: TGTGCCAGCAGCTTAGGAGGACAGGGTCAGCCCCAGCATTTT.

V usage is TRBV11-2 and J usage is TRBJ2-5; TRBD1 agrees at 7 bases. Germline V gene sequence: CDR1 SGHAT, CDR2 FQNNGV. The CDR3 length is 18 residues. V was clipped by 1 base and J by 0 bases; unmatched bases: 11. CDR3 amino acids: CASSLAPPSGTDQETQYF. The CDR3 DNA reads as TGTGCCAGCAGCTTAGCACCCCCGTCCGGGACAGACCAAGAGACCCAGTACTTC.

V is TRBV4-2 and J is TRBJ2-3, with 10 bases aligning to TRBD2. CDR1 LGHNA and CDR2 YNFKEQ come from the germline V gene. The CDR3 runs 17 residues. Germline trimming cut 1 base from V and 2 bases from J; bases unmatched to any gene: 6. The CDR3 is CASSQGPGLATTDTQYF. CDR3 DNA sequence: TGTGCCAGCAGCCAAGGCCCGGGACTAGCGACCACAGATACGCAGTATTTT.

This clone was detected only a few times. V and J are TRBV4-2 and TRBJ1-2; possibly TRBD1 for D (5 bases). The CDR3 length is 14 residues. Germline assignment: CDR1 LGHNA and CDR2 YNFKEQ. V lost 4 bases, J lost 2 bases, and 11 bases lay in between. CDR3 residues: CASSLGQLNYGYTF. The CDR3 DNA sequence: TGTGCCAGCAGCCTTGGACAACTGAACTATGGCTACACCTTC.

This clone was seen only once. The V call is TRBV9, the J call TRBJ1-1; tentatively, D is TRBD1 (6 bases). CDR1 SGDLS and CDR2 YYNGEE come from the germline V gene. This CDR3 has 18 residues. V was shortened by 0 bases and J by 1 base, with 19 bases between the two germline ends. DNA of the CDR3: TGTGCCAGCAGCGTAGGACAGATGGGAAGACAGGAGAACACTGAAGCTTTCTTT. This gives the protein CASSVGQMGRQENTEAFF.

The CDR3 DNA follows: TGTGCCAGCAGCTTATTTCTCGCTAGCGGGGATTACGAGCAGTACTTC. Its protein product is CASSLFLASGDYEQYF. This rearrangement joins TRBV7-8 to TRBJ2-7; 9 nucleotides agree with TRBD2. This CDR3 has 16 amino acids. Germline CDR1 and CDR2: SGHVS and FQNEAQ. The J segment lost 4 bases and the V segment lost 2 bases, leaving 9 bases of the junction unmatched.